These 8 T cell receptor beta chains were all obtained from the same sample, sequenced in a study of T cell repertoires in cytomegalovirus infection. Their recognized antigens are unknown. MiXCR, applied by TCRdb to the reads, yields one record per CDR3 protein. Among 150,000 or so distinct CDR3 sequences listed, 30% to 40% were seen once. The sequencing used CD8+ T cells from cultured PBMCs, collected from culture after CMV antigen stimulation. These receptors originate from a human donor in good health (CMV status not recorded). Some clones in this sample may be carry-over from other donors' samples.

Only a few counts were recorded for this clonotype. V gene TRBV9 combines with J gene TRBJ2-1; no firm D call. Trimming removed 2 bases at V and 6 bases at J, with 6 bases between. From germline, CDR1 is SGDLS and CDR2 YYNGEE. The CDR3 length is 12 residues. The CDR3 protein is CASSVNSNEQFF. CDR3 in DNA: TGTGCCAGCAGCGTGAACAGCAATGAGCAGTTCTTC.

The V gene is TRBV7-9, the J gene TRBJ2-1; 7 nucleotides agree with TRBD1. The junction had 2 bases not matched to a gene; V was cut back by 4 bases and J by 8 bases. The CDR3 is made up of 12 amino acids. CDR1 and CDR2 (germline): SEHNR, FQNEAQ (reference sequence). CDR3 in amino acids: CASSSQGHEQFF. For the CDR3, the DNA is TGTGCCAGCAGCTCACAGGGGCATGAGCAGTTCTTC.

This clonotype occurred many times. The chain recombines TRBV9 with TRBJ2-3, with TRBD1 identical over 10 bases. The CDR3 consists of 16 residues. Germline CDR1 is SGDLS and CDR2 is YYNGEE. The trim removed 2 bases at V and 4 bases at J, leaving 7 bases unmatched. In DNA form, the CDR3 reads TGTGCCAGCAGCGTGGAGGGACAGGGGTTGGCAGATACGCAGTATTTT. Its protein is CASSVEGQGLADTQYF.

This chain joins TRBV4-1 and TRBJ2-3, with a weak D call TRBD2 (6 bases). V lost 4 bases to trimming and J lost 2 bases, with 19 bases between them. The CDR3 totals 17 residues. Per germline, CDR1 MGHRA and CDR2 YSYEKL. In DNA form, the CDR3 reads TGCGCCAGCAGCCCAGACATGACTAGTACGTTCACAGATACGCAGTATTTT. This translates into CASSPDMTSTFTDTQYF.

This clonotype was recorded only once. In DNA form, the CDR3 reads TGTGCCAGTCAAGAGGGTACTGAAGCTTTCTTT. It is translated as CASQEGTEAFF. The chain has TRBV19 and TRBJ1-1; D is uncertain. This CDR3 is 11 amino acids long. The germline CDR1 and CDR2 sequences are LNHDA and SQIVND (reference sequence). V was clipped by 8 bases and J by 5 bases, with 9 bases between them.

This clonotype was recorded at least ten times. V and J are TRBV7-2 and TRBJ1-1; D is ambiguous. Germline CDR1 reads SGHTA; CDR2 reads FQGNSA. The CDR3 contains 13 residues. V lost 2 bases and J 7 bases, leaving 11 bases between the germline ends. The CDR3 region has the DNA TGTGCCAGCAGCTTATTCACAGCCGTTGAAGCTTTCTTT. As protein: CASSLFTAVEAFF.

This clonotype was recorded a few times. V usage is TRBV11-2 and J usage is TRBJ2-7; TRBD2 matches at 7 bases. The CDR3 runs 15 residues. With V trimmed by 0 bases and J by 1 base, 3 bases remained unmatched. Germline-derived CDR1 and CDR2 are SGHAT and FQNNGV. The CDR3 protein is CASSLEGAGSYEQYF. In DNA, the CDR3 is TGTGCCAGCAGCTTAGAAGGAGCGGGGTCCTACGAGCAGTACTTC.

The rearrangement links TRBV14 to TRBJ2-5; D gene uncertain. V was shortened by 3 bases and J by 0 bases, with 14 bases between the two germline ends. Germline loops: CDR1 SGHDN, CDR2 FVKESK. The CDR3 has 16 residues. The CDR3 loop is CASSHDRGRNQETQYF. CDR3 bases: TGTGCCAGCAGCCACGATAGAGGCCGGAACCAAGAGACCCAGTACTTC. Variable domain in full (rest from reference TRBV14 and TRBJ2-5): EAGVTQFPSHSVIEKGQTVTLRCDPISGHDNLYWYRRVMGKEIKFLLHFVKESKQDESGMPNNRFLAERTGGTYSTLKVQPAELEDSGVYFCASSHDRGRNQETQYFGPGTRLLVL.